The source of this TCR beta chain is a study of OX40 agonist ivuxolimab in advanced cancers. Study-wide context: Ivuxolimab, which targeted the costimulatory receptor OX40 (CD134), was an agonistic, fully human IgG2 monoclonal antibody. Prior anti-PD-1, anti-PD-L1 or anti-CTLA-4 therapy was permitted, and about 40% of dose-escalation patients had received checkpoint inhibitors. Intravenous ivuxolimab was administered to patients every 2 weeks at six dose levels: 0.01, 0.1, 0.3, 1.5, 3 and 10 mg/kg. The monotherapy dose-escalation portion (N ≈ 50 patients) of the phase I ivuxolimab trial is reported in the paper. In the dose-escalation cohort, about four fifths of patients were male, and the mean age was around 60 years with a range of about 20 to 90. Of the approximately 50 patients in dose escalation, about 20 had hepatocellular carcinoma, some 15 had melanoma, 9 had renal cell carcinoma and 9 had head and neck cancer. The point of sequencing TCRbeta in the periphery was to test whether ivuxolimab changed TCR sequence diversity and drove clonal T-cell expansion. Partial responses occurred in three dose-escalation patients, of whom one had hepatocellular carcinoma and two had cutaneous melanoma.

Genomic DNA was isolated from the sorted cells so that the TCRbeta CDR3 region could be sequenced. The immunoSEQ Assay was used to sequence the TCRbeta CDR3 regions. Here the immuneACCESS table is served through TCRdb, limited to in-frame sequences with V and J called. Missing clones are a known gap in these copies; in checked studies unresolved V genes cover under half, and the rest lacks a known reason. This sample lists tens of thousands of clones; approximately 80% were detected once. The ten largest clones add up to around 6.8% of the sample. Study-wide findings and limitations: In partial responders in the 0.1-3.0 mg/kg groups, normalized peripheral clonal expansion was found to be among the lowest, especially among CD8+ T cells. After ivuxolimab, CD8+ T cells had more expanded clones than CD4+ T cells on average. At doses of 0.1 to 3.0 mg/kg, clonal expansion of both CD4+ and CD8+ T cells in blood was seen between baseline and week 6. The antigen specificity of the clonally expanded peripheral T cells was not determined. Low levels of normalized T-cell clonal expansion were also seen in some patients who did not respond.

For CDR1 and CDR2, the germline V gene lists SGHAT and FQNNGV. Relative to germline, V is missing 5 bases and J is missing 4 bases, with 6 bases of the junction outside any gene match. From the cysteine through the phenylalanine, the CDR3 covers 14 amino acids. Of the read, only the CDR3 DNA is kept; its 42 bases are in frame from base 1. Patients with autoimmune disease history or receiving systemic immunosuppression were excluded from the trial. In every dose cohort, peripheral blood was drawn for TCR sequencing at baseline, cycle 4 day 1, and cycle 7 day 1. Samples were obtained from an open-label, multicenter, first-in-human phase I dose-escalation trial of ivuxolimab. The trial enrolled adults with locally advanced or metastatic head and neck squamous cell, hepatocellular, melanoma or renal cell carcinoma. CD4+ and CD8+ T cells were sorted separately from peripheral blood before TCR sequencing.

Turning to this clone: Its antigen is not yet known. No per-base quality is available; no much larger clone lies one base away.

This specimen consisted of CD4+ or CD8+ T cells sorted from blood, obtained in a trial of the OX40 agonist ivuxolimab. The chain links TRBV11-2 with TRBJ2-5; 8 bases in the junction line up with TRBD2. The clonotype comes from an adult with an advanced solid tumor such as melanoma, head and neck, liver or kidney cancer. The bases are TGTGCCAGCAGCCCGCCGGGACTAGGAGAGACCCAGTACTTC. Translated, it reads CASSPPGLGETQYF. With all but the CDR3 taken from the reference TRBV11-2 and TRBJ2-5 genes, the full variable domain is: EAGVAQSPRYKIIEKRQSVAFWCNPISGHATLYWYQQILGQGPKLLIQFQNNGVVDDSQLPKDRFSAERLKGVDSTLKIQPAKLEDSAVYLCASSPPGLGETQYFGPGTRLLVL.